What follows describes a single T cell receptor (beta chain). Its antigen is currently unknown. Data came from immunoSEQ multiplex PCR; TCRdb stores just in-frame clones and leaves some out. The repertoire holds roughly 120,000 clones, around 96% seen once, with 0.02% to 0.03% in the top ten. The thymus tissue came from resections taken during corrective heart surgery. Having corrective surgery for congenital heart defects, healthy Finnish infants were the ones who donated. This record comes from a study of human thymus T cells. Study results and limitations: It looked as if thymic and blood repertoires used V and J genes in a biased way. Related research found strongly overlapping thymic repertoires in unrelated individuals.

This CDR3 has 16 amino acids. Germline CDR1 and CDR2: MDHEN and SYDVKM. The V and J ends lost 3 bases and 0 bases, in that order; junction bases with no gene match: 5. The sample comprised thymus tissue. The source of this sequence is a boy under two years old with a congenital heart defect but otherwise immunologically healthy. The chain has TRBV28 and TRBJ2-1; TRBD1 agrees at 7 bases. The CDR3: CASSFAGTASYNEQFF. CDR3 nucleotides: TGTGCCAGCAGTTTCGCTGGGACAGCCTCCTACAATGAGCAGTTCTTC.